This TCR beta chain was recorded in a study of shared clonotypes between healthy human individuals. Data came from immunoSEQ multiplex PCR; TCRdb stores just in-frame clones and leaves some out. Here the sample spans hundreds of thousands of clones, almost 95% being singletons. Trimming removed 0 bases from V and 2 bases from J; junction bases left unmatched: 2. The CDR3 length is 14 residues. Germline lookup yields CDR1 SGDLS and CDR2 YYNGEE. Terminally differentiated effector memory CD45RA+ cells were excluded by CCR7 positive selection of CD45RO-negative cells. The V and J genes are TRBV9 and TRBJ2-7; TRBD2 matches at 7 bases. The sequencing sample was made of naive CD8+ T cells sorted from blood. The receptor comes from a man aged 25-40 years in good health. The DNA of the CDR3 is TGTGCCAGCAGCGTAGGGGACTATCCCTACGAGCAGTACTTC. Protein: CASSVGDYPYEQYF.